A single sample is the source of the 25 T cell receptor beta chains below, sequenced in a study of blood T cell repertoires in COVID-19. TCRdb's table, derived via immunoSEQ multiplex PCR, lists solely in-frame clones and lacks some. The sample shows about 200,000 clones, approximately 84% of them seen only once. Sequencing was performed on peripheral blood. The source is a woman of 80 years or more with acute or convalescent COVID-19.

This chain joins TRBV11-2 and TRBJ2-3, with D unresolved. Trimming took 3 bases from V and 4 from J, leaving 11 bases between them. This CDR3 is built from 14 residues. Germline CDR1 reads SGHAT; CDR2 reads FQNNGV. This CDR3 is CASSLYGSSDTQYF. CDR3 bases: TGTGCCAGCAGCTTGTATGGTAGTTCAGATACGCAGTATTTT.

The J gene is TRBJ1-1, the V gene TRBV18, with a possible D match to TRBD1 (5 bases). V was pared by 6 bases and J by 3 bases, with 14 bases between. The CDR3 consists of 14 residues. Germline loops: CDR1 KGHSH, CDR2 LQKENI. The CDR3 DNA reads as TGTGCCAGCTCTCAACAGGCAGGAGACACTGAAGCTTTCTTT. Translated: CASSQQAGDTEAFF.

This clone was found once. This chain uses TRBV30 with TRBJ1-1, with a tentative D call TRBD1 (6 bases). This CDR3 contains 13 residues. The germline V and J ends were trimmed by 4 bases and 1 base, with 10 bases remaining between them. CDR1 is GTSNPN, CDR2 SVGIG, per germline (reference sequence). DNA for the CDR3: TGTGCCTGGAACCTACAGGGGAACACTGAAGCTTTCTTT. Its protein product is CAWNLQGNTEAFF.

The V call is TRBV28, the J call TRBJ2-3; 8 bases map to TRBD2. Germline V gene data show CDR1 as MDHEN and CDR2 as SYDVKM. J lost 1 base, V lost 7 bases, and 7 bases had no gene match. The CDR3 is made up of 15 amino acids. The CDR3 DNA sequence: TGTGCCAGCACCCCAAGCGGGAGCGGCACAGATACGCAGTATTTT. Its translation is CASTPSGSGTDTQYF. Based on the CDR3 plus reference TRBV28 and TRBJ2-3, the full variable domain is DVKVTQSSRYLVKRTGEKVFLECVQDMDHENMFWYRQDPGLGLRLIYFSYDVKMKEKGDIPEGYSVSREKKERFSLILESASTNQTSMYLCASTPSGSGTDTQYFGPGTRLTVL.

The rearrangement uses TRBV11-2 and TRBJ1-6; D is undetermined. In germline, CDR1 is SGHAT, CDR2 FQNNGV. V lost 0 bases to trimming and J lost 3 bases, with 18 bases between them. The CDR3 spans 19 residues. The CDR3 spells CASSLDSWAAPYYNSPLHF. The CDR3 DNA reads TGTGCCAGCAGCTTAGATTCGTGGGCAGCACCTTACTATAATTCACCCCTCCACTTT. The variable domain in full, with the rest retrieved from reference TRBV11-2 and TRBJ1-6, is EAGVAQSPRYKIIEKRQSVAFWCNPISGHATLYWYQQILGQGPKLLIQFQNNGVVDDSQLPKDRFSAERLKGVDSTLKIQPAKLEDSAVYLCASSLDSWAAPYYNSPLHFGNGTRLTVT.

This clone was recorded a few times. The genes are TRBV10-1 and TRBJ1-6; TRBD1 agrees at 8 bases. Trimming took 3 bases from V and 13 from J; bases not matched to a gene: 8. The germline V gene encodes CDR1 WNHNN and CDR2 SYGVQD (reference sequence). CDR3 length: 14 amino acids. CDR3 protein: CASSEGTGVSPLHF. The CDR3 DNA is TGCGCCAGCAGTGAAGGGACAGGAGTTTCCCCCCTCCACTTT.

The chain joins TRBV7-2 to TRBJ1-1; D not resolved. The germline CDR1 and CDR2 sequences are SGHTA and FQGNSA. Trimming cost V 2 bases and J 7 bases, with 11 bases left between them. This CDR3 is built from 13 residues. CDR3 region: CASSLQEVSEAFF. In DNA, the CDR3 is TGTGCCAGCAGCTTACAAGAGGTCAGTGAAGCTTTCTTT.

The chain recombines TRBV6-5 with TRBJ2-7; 10 bases are shared with TRBD2. Germline trimming cut 7 bases from V and 4 bases from J; bases unmatched to any gene: 10. Germline-derived CDR1 and CDR2 are MNHEY and SVGAGI. The CDR3 contains 15 residues. The CDR3 coding sequence is TGTGCCAGCATAAACAGCGGGAGGGCGGCGTACGAGCAGTACTTC. This gives the protein CASINSGRAAYEQYF.

This rearrangement joins TRBV28 to TRBJ1-4; D is unresolved. The germline V and J ends were trimmed by 5 bases and 10 bases, with 11 bases remaining between them. CDR3 length: 12 residues. Looked up from germline, CDR1 is MDHEN and CDR2 is SYDVKM. The CDR3, as DNA: TGTGCCAGCAGTGAGGGAGTACGAAAACTGTTTTTT. Translation gives CASSEGVRKLFF.

This clone was counted a single time. This chain uses TRBV20-1 with TRBJ2-1; 10 bases are shared with TRBD2. This CDR3 comprises 15 residues. Unmatched junction bases numbered 11, after V lost 3 bases and J lost 9 bases. Germline CDR1 is DFQATT and CDR2 is SNEGSKA (reference sequence). The CDR3 here is CSASSSGRAEVEQFF. CDR3 in DNA: TGCAGTGCTAGTTCGAGCGGGAGGGCCGAGGTTGAGCAGTTCTTC.

The genes are TRBV27 and TRBJ1-1; the D gene is possibly TRBD1 (5 bases). With 5 bases removed from V and 3 bases from J, the gap between germline ends came to 13 bases. CDR1 is MNHEY, CDR2 SMNVEV, per germline (reference sequence). The CDR3 has 14 residues. The chain's CDR3 is CASSLRGGDTEAFF. DNA of the CDR3: TGTGCCAGCAGTCTCCGGGGGGGGGACACTGAAGCTTTCTTT.

The genes are TRBV7-3 and TRBJ2-1, with TRBD2 identical over 14 bases. Per germline, CDR1 SGHTA and CDR2 FQGTGA. Trimming removed 5 bases from V and 6 bases from J; junction bases left unmatched: 3. The length of the CDR3 is 15 residues. The CDR3 here is CASSDGTSGSNEQFF. CDR3 coding DNA: TGTGCCAGCAGCGATGGGACTAGCGGGAGCAATGAGCAGTTCTTC.

The chain has TRBV11-3 and TRBJ1-1, with 8 bases identical to TRBD1. CDR3 length: 13 residues. The germline V gene encodes CDR1 SGHNT and CDR2 YENEEA. After removal of 5 bases from V and 10 bases from J, the junction contained 9 bases not matched to a gene. The CDR3 DNA is TGTGCCAGCAGCCCCACGGACAGGGCGGCAGCTTTCTTT. The encoded protein is CASSPTDRAAAFF.

The sample holds one count of this clone. The chain carries TRBV7-2 and TRBJ2-7; 10 bases fit TRBD2. Looked up from germline, CDR1 is SGHTA and CDR2 is FQGNSA. V lost 6 bases to trimming and J lost 1 base; unmatched junction nucleotides: 9. The CDR3 runs to 16 residues. CDR3 loop: CASSPGLAGASYEQYF. CDR3 bases: TGTGCCAGCAGTCCGGGGCTAGCGGGAGCTTCCTACGAGCAGTACTTC.

V and J are TRBV10-3 and TRBJ2-3; 9 bases match TRBD2. J gave up 0 bases and V 6 bases, and 7 bases lay outside the gene matches. Germline V lookup: CDR1 ENHRY, CDR2 SYGVKD. The CDR3 is made up of 16 amino acids. CDR3 in amino acids: CAISPTSGGSTDTQYF. CDR3 nucleotides: TGTGCCATCAGCCCGACTAGCGGAGGAAGCACAGATACGCAGTATTTT.

This rearrangement joins TRBV19 to TRBJ2-5; TRBD2 is a possible D gene (5 bases). Trimming cost V 1 base and J 7 bases, with 13 bases left between them. The CDR3 has 14 residues. CDR1 LNHDA and CDR2 SQIVND come from the germline V gene (reference sequence). The CDR3 loop reads CASSIGGVAATQYF. In DNA form, the CDR3 reads TGTGCCAGTAGTATAGGGGGAGTAGCCGCGACCCAGTACTTC.

The chain combines TRBV7-9 with TRBJ1-1; perhaps TRBD1 as D (6 bases). The CDR3 length is 11 residues. Trimming shortened V by 6 bases and J by 7 bases, and 9 bases separated the two germline ends. Germline-derived CDR1 and CDR2 are SEHNR and FQNEAQ (reference sequence). The CDR3 nucleotides read TGTGCCAGCAGTCGACAGGTTGAAGCTTTCTTT. This translates into CASSRQVEAFF.

This clone was picked up a small number of times. The chain couples TRBV27 to TRBJ2-3; 7 bases agree with TRBD2. The germline V gene encodes CDR1 MNHEY and CDR2 SMNVEV (reference sequence). Germline trimming cut 5 bases from V and 2 bases from J; bases unmatched to any gene: 7. The CDR3 runs 15 residues. CDR3 loop: CASSTSRGDTDTQYF. In DNA, the CDR3 is TGTGCCAGCAGTACCAGCCGGGGGGACACAGATACGCAGTATTTT.

The rearrangement uses TRBV9 and TRBJ2-1; 8 bases line up with TRBD2. Germline V lookup: CDR1 SGDLS, CDR2 YYNGEE. Germline trimming cut 0 bases from V and 8 bases from J; bases unmatched to any gene: 7. This CDR3 region has 15 residues. The CDR3 is CASSVVTSGRHEQFF. The CDR3 bases are TGTGCCAGCAGCGTAGTCACGAGCGGGAGACATGAGCAGTTCTTC. The full variable domain, in which reference TRBV9 and TRBJ2-1 provide the parts outside the CDR3, is DSGVTQTPKHLITATGQRVTLRCSPRSGDLSVYWYQQSLDQGLQFLIQYYNGEERAKGNILERFSAQQFPDLHSELNLSSLELGDSALYFCASSVVTSGRHEQFFGPGTRLTVL.

The genes are TRBV7-3 and TRBJ1-1; 9 bases map to TRBD1. The germline CDR1 and CDR2 sequences are SGHTA and FQGTGA. The CDR3 totals 15 residues. The V segment lost 1 base and the J segment 7 bases; nucleotides outside the gene matches: 7. DNA of the CDR3: TGTGCCAGCAGCTTAATGAGGACAGGGGCTGTTGAAGCTTTCTTT. Its protein product is CASSLMRTGAVEAFF.

The chain is built from TRBV4-1 and TRBJ2-3; D is unresolved. Per the germline V gene, CDR1 is MGHRA and CDR2 is YSYEKL. The CDR3 totals 14 residues. Deletions cut 3 bases from V and 4 bases from J, with 11 bases between. This CDR3 reads CASSQEKPPDTQYF. CDR3 nucleotides: TGCGCCAGCAGCCAGGAGAAACCCCCAGATACGCAGTATTTT.

The rearrangement joins TRBV30 to TRBJ2-2; 12 bases match TRBD2. V trimming: 1 base; J trimming: 1 base; junction bases outside the gene matches: 4. The CDR3 is 17 amino acids. Germline loops: CDR1 GTSNPN, CDR2 SVGIG (reference sequence). CDR3 in amino acids: CAWSARTSGVNTGELFF. The DNA for the CDR3 is TGTGCCTGGAGTGCCCGGACTAGCGGGGTGAACACCGGGGAGCTGTTTTTT.

The V gene is TRBV28, the J gene TRBJ2-3; possibly TRBD1 for D (6 bases). V lost 8 bases to trimming and J lost 2 bases, with 17 bases between them. The CDR3 covers 15 residues. Germline lookup yields CDR1 MDHEN and CDR2 SYDVKM. The chain's CDR3 is CASREWGTHTDTQYF. In DNA form, the CDR3 reads TGTGCCAGCCGCGAGTGGGGGACACACACAGATACGCAGTATTTT.

In the case of this clone: At the DNA level, this CDR3 is encoded by other sequences in the same sample as well. The chain employs TRBV9 and TRBJ1-4; D remains unclear. Looked up from germline, CDR1 is SGDLS and CDR2 is YYNGEE. The CDR3 is made up of 13 amino acids. Trimming removed 7 bases at V and 3 bases at J, with 10 bases between. DNA of the CDR3: TGTGCCAGCGCGAGAGGATCTAATGAAAAACTGTTTTTT. As protein: CASARGSNEKLFF.

This clone was picked up one time. The chain combines TRBV4-3 with TRBJ2-7, with a weak D call TRBD2 (6 bases). V was cut by 2 bases and J by 6 bases, with 23 bases left in between. The CDR3 contains 17 residues. Germline V gene data show CDR1 as LGHNA and CDR2 as YSLEER. Here the CDR3 reads CASSQNPGGEDGREQYF. The CDR3 region has the DNA TGCGCCAGCAGCCAAAACCCAGGTGGGGAGGATGGGCGCGAGCAGTACTTC.